The 20 T cell receptor beta chains below all came from one sample that was sequenced in a study of blood T cell repertoires in COVID-19. TCRdb's copy holds only in-frame clones and misses some; the assay was immunoSEQ multiplex PCR. This sample has about 250,000 clones; less than 90% occur once, and the top ten carry around 3%. The sequenced material came from PBMCs or T cells enriched from blood (not recorded which). The receptor source for this set is a woman in her 50s who had recovered from COVID-19.

The genes are TRBV28 and TRBJ1-5; 12 bases are shared with TRBD1. CDR3 length: 18 amino acids. Per germline, CDR1 MDHEN and CDR2 SYDVKM. Trimming took 5 bases from V and 0 from J; bases not matched to a gene: 8. The DNA of the CDR3 is TGTGCCAGCAGTCTCGGGACAGGGGGCGGAGATAGCAATCAGCCCCAGCATTTT. Translation gives CASSLGTGGGDSNQPQHF.

The genes are TRBV27 and TRBJ2-4; D is perhaps TRBD2 (6 bases). The CDR3 is made up of 17 amino acids. Trimming cost V 9 bases and J 0 bases, with 21 bases left between them. Per the germline V gene, CDR1 is MNHEY and CDR2 is SMNVEV (reference sequence). The CDR3 loop reads CASSLNIAELAKNIQYF. The CDR3 coding sequence is TGTGCCAGTTCGTTAAATATAGCGGAACTAGCCAAAAACATTCAGTACTTC.

The rearrangement uses TRBV6-2 or TRBV6-3 and TRBJ1-5; a possible D gene is TRBD1 (5 bases). The CDR3 is 16 amino acids. The V gene's germline CDR1 is MNHEY and CDR2 SVGEGT. Trimming shortened V by 6 bases and J by 0 bases, and 15 bases separated the two germline ends. CDR3 sequence (DNA): TGTGCCAGCAGCCCCTGGGGCCAGACTAGCAATCAGCCCCAGCATTTT. This codes for CASSPWGQTSNQPQHF.

This chain connects TRBV5-6 to TRBJ2-7; 7 positions agree with TRBD2. The CDR3 is made up of 15 amino acids. Trimming took 3 bases from V and 0 from J; bases not matched to a gene: 6. CDR1 is SGHDT, CDR2 YYEEEE, per germline. CDR3: CASSSGGGISYEQYF. For the CDR3, the DNA is TGTGCCAGCAGCTCGGGGGGAGGGATCTCCTACGAGCAGTACTTC.

This chain's CDR3 is CATRDSNTEAFF. As DNA, the CDR3 is TGTGCCACCAGAGACAGTAACACTGAAGCTTTCTTT. This rearrangement joins TRBV6-5 to TRBJ1-1; the D gene is possibly TRBD1 (5 bases). CDR1 MNHEY and CDR2 SVGAGI come from the germline V gene. Trimming stripped 10 bases from V and 2 bases from J, with 11 bases between. This CDR3 has 12 amino acids.

The chain uses TRBV11-3 and TRBJ2-3; unclear D gene. Deletions cut 1 base from V and 5 bases from J, with 13 bases between. The CDR3 runs to 15 residues. The germline gives CDR1 SGHNT, CDR2 YENEEA. For the CDR3, the DNA is TGTGCCAGCAGCTTAGTCGGAGTCAAGATAGATACGCAGTATTTT. Its translation is CASSLVGVKIDTQYF.

This clone has ten or more counts. The genes are TRBV28 and TRBJ1-1; D is undetermined. Trimming shortened V by 2 bases and J by 5 bases, and 12 bases separated the two germline ends. In germline, CDR1 is MDHEN, CDR2 SYDVKM. The CDR3 totals 14 residues. The CDR3, as DNA: TGTGCCAGCAGTTTAGACCCCCGAGGTACTGAAGCTTTCTTT. It encodes CASSLDPRGTEAFF.

J is TRBJ2-7 and V is TRBV11-2, with 8 nucleotides matching TRBD2. Looked up from germline, CDR1 is SGHAT and CDR2 is FQNNGV. The length of the CDR3 is 16 residues. Losses at the gene ends were 2 bases for V and 2 bases for J; bases not matched to a gene: 8. This CDR3 reads CASSLRKLAATYEQYF. CDR3 in DNA: TGTGCCAGCAGCTTAAGAAAACTAGCGGCAACCTACGAGCAGTACTTC.

The rearrangement uses TRBV4-2 and TRBJ1-6; 8 nucleotides line up with TRBD1. J was trimmed by 9 bases and V by 1 base; bases with no gene match: 5. The CDR3 is 15 residues long. Looked up from germline, CDR1 is LGHNA and CDR2 is YNFKEQ. For the CDR3, the DNA is TGTGCCAGCAGCCAAGGGGACAGGCTAAGTTCACCCCTCCACTTT. Its translation is CASSQGDRLSSPLHF.

This chain joins TRBV28 and TRBJ1-6, with a possible D match to TRBD1 (5 bases). The V end lost 6 bases, the J end lost 0 bases, and 9 bases lay between the germline ends. This CDR3 comprises 15 residues. CDR1 is MDHEN and CDR2 is SYDVKM in the germline V gene. CDR3 loop: CASRWGSSYNSPLHF. DNA of the CDR3: TGTGCCAGCAGATGGGGCAGCTCCTATAATTCACCCCTCCACTTT.

Comments on this clone: At one end, the junction sequence differs from germline, possibly due to a read error. The rearrangement uses TRBV5-1 and TRBJ1-6; D is ambiguous. Germline lookup yields CDR1 SGHRS and CDR2 YFSETQ. The CDR3 extends over 15 amino acids. Here the CDR3 reads CASSLLASDNSPLHF. The CDR3 DNA follows: TGCGCCAGCAGCTTGCTAGCCTCCGATAATTCACCCCTCCACTTT.

The chain joins TRBV4-1 to TRBJ1-1, with D perhaps matching TRBD1 (6 bases). The CDR3 is made up of 15 amino acids. V shed 3 bases and J shed 1 base, with 12 bases lying between them. The germline gives CDR1 MGHRA, CDR2 YSYEKL. The CDR3 DNA follows: TGCGCCAGCAGCCAGGACGTGACAGGGAACACTGAAGCTTTCTTT. This codes for CASSQDVTGNTEAFF.

This chain joins TRBV7-2 and TRBJ2-3, with 7 bases aligning to TRBD1. The ends lost 1 base at V and 2 bases at J; junction bases unmatched: 3. The CDR3 is 15 amino acids. Germline V gene lookup returns CDR1 SGHTA and CDR2 FQGNSA. The CDR3 DNA reads TGTGCCAGCAGCTTAGTGGGACAGCCCACAGATACGCAGTATTTT. Translation gives CASSLVGQPTDTQYF.

The V gene is TRBV14, the J gene TRBJ2-2; no definite D call. The CDR3 sequence is 13 residues long. V lost 4 bases, J lost 5 bases, and 8 bases lay in between. Per germline, CDR1 SGHDN and CDR2 FVKESK. The CDR3 region is CASSLSWTGELFF. Written as DNA, the CDR3 is TGTGCCAGCAGCCTTAGTTGGACCGGGGAGCTGTTTTTT.

CDR3 DNA: TGTGCCAGCTGTCGGACAGGGTTATATGGCTACACCTTC. Protein product: CASCRTGLYGYTF. The chain combines TRBV28 with TRBJ1-2; 8 nucleotides line up with TRBD1. V lost 8 bases and J lost 5; bases outside the gene matches: 7. Germline CDR1 and CDR2: MDHEN and SYDVKM. The CDR3 contains 13 residues.

The CDR3 is CASSLRTRTPDTQYF. The CDR3, as DNA: TGTGCCAGCAGCCTCCGGACTAGAACCCCAGATACGCAGTATTTT. V gene TRBV21-1 combines with J gene TRBJ2-3; the DNA was not used to check the table's D call, TRBD2. TRBV21-1 is recorded as a pseudogene. There are 15 residues in the CDR3.

The chain recombines TRBV19 with TRBJ1-5, with TRBD1 matching over 9 bases. This CDR3 comprises 16 residues. In germline, CDR1 is LNHDA, CDR2 SQIVND (reference sequence). V lost 5 bases, J lost 7 bases, and 12 bases stayed unmatched. Here the CDR3 DNA reads TGTGCCAGTAGTGCCGTCCCCGGGACAGGGAGACAGCCCCAGCATTTT. This translates into CASSAVPGTGRQPQHF.

The chain couples TRBV12-2 to TRBJ2-7; the table's D call, TRBD2, was not checked against the DNA. TRBV12-2 is a documented pseudogene. There are 15 residues in the CDR3. The CDR3 spells CARPGLNSISYEQYF. The DNA of the CDR3 is TGTGCAAGGCCCGGGTTGAATTCAATCTCCTACGAGCAGTACTTC.

The chain couples TRBV27 to TRBJ1-1; D gene ambiguous. Germline lookup yields CDR1 MNHEY and CDR2 SMNVEV (reference sequence). V lost 3 bases to trimming and J lost 3 bases, with 11 bases between them. CDR3 length: 14 amino acids. The chain's CDR3 is CASSLSSVDTEAFF. DNA of the CDR3: TGTGCCAGCAGTTTGAGTTCCGTGGACACTGAAGCTTTCTTT.

The gene calls are TRBV28 and TRBJ1-2, with a tentative D call TRBD1 (6 bases). The CDR3 runs 14 residues. V dropped 7 bases and J dropped 8 bases, with 20 bases sitting between them. Germline V lookup: CDR1 MDHEN, CDR2 SYDVKM. DNA of the CDR3: TGTGCCAGCAATTCTCTCCCAGGGGTGGAGGGCTACACCTTC. Translation: CASNSLPGVEGYTF.